The 17 T cell receptor beta chains below were found in one sample sequenced in a study of cytomegalovirus exposure and HLA in healthy donors. The primer mix had 60 Vbeta and 13 Jbeta primers. Measured with immunoSEQ multiplex PCR; TCRdb has only the in-frame clones, and not every one. The sample lists 200,000 or so clones, roughly 80% occurring once. The sequenced sample was PBMCs. These receptors all stem from a man aged 40-50 years in good health and CMV-seropositive.

This clone was detected a few times. The chain links TRBV28 to TRBJ2-1; TRBD2 aligns across 8 bases. CDR3 size: 15 residues. Germline CDR1 reads MDHEN; CDR2 reads SYDVKM. Trimming at V came to 3 bases and at J to 3 bases, leaving 4 bases not matched to a gene. The CDR3 spells CASSFVAGIYNEQFF. CDR3 nucleotide sequence: TGTGCCAGCAGTTTCGTAGCGGGAATCTACAATGAGCAGTTCTTC.

The chain combines TRBV5-4 with TRBJ2-1, with 9 positions matching TRBD1. The germline gives CDR1 SGHNT, CDR2 YYREEE (reference sequence). The CDR3 consists of 15 residues. Unmatched junction bases numbered 7, after V lost 5 bases and J lost 4 bases. This chain's CDR3 is CASSHGQGLYNEQFF. DNA for the CDR3: TGTGCCAGCAGTCATGGACAGGGGTTATACAATGAGCAGTTCTTC.

This chain links TRBV30 with TRBJ1-1; TRBD1 agrees at 8 bases. Germline CDR1 is GTSNPN and CDR2 is SVGIG (reference sequence). J was trimmed by 2 bases and V by 3 bases; bases with no gene match: 8. This CDR3 region has 15 residues. CDR3: CAWRSLDRENTEAFF. DNA of the CDR3: TGTGCCTGGAGGTCGTTGGACAGGGAAAACACTGAAGCTTTCTTT.

This clone was seen only once. The V call is TRBV27, the J call TRBJ2-5; 10 bases line up with TRBD2. Matching the DNA end better, TRBJ2-7 makes the J call doubtful. CDR3 size: 12 residues. Germline CDR1 is MNHEY and CDR2 is SMNVEV (reference sequence). The chain's CDR3 is CASKRGGREQYF. The CDR3 nucleotides are TGTGCCAGCAAGCGGGGGGGCCGCGAGCAGTACTTC.

The chain joins TRBV5-1 to TRBJ1-5; D not resolved. Germline-derived CDR1 and CDR2 are SGHRS and YFSETQ. The CDR3 is 15 amino acids. Between the trimmed V and J ends, which lost 0 bases and 0 bases, there was a span of 7 bases. The CDR3 DNA follows: TGCGCCAGCAGCTTGGGCAGGATTAGCAATCAGCCCCAGCATTTT. Protein sequence: CASSLGRISNQPQHF.

The chain has TRBV5-1 and TRBJ2-3; D uncertain. The germline V gene encodes CDR1 SGHRS and CDR2 YFSETQ. With 4 bases removed from V and 2 bases from J, the gap between germline ends came to 8 bases. This CDR3 has 13 residues. CDR3: CASSPTYTDTQYF. In DNA, the CDR3 is TGCGCCAGCAGCCCCACTTACACAGATACGCAGTATTTT.

This chain uses TRBV6-5 with TRBJ1-2; unclear D gene. V dropped 6 bases and J dropped 6 bases, with 14 bases sitting between them. CDR3 length equals 13 residues. Germline V gives CDR1 MNHEY, CDR2 SVGAGI. The CDR3 DNA sequence: TGTGCCAGCAGCCGGATGCTAGCAAATGGCTACACCTTC. This encodes CASSRMLANGYTF.

The chain joins TRBV7-2 to TRBJ2-1, with 9 bases that match TRBD2. The junction had 3 bases not matched to a gene; V was cut back by 2 bases and J by 10 bases. The length of the CDR3 is 13 residues. Germline CDR1 and CDR2: SGHTA and FQGNSA. The CDR3, as DNA: TGTGCCAGCAGCTTAAGCGGGGGGCGCGAGCAGTTCTTC. Residues: CASSLSGGREQFF.

This sequence joins TRBV10-3 and TRBJ1-2, with 7 bases aligning to TRBD1. The CDR3 is 11 residues long. CDR1 and CDR2 from the germline V gene are ENHRY and SYGVKD. The J segment lost 8 bases and the V segment lost 10 bases, leaving 7 bases of the junction unmatched. The CDR3 protein is CATMDRYGYTF. As DNA, the CDR3 is TGTGCCACCATGGACAGGTACGGCTACACCTTC.

The V and J genes are TRBV11-1 and TRBJ2-7; 7 bases match TRBD1. The CDR3 spans 15 residues. V trimming: 5 bases; J trimming: 3 bases; junction bases outside the gene matches: 10. The germline gives CDR1 SGHAT, CDR2 FQDESV (reference sequence). For the CDR3, the DNA is TGTGCCAGCAGCCCCGGGACAGCGATAAGCTACGAGCAGTACTTC. Encoded protein: CASSPGTAISYEQYF.

The genes are TRBV21-1 and TRBJ2-7; TRBD2 is the table's D call and was not checked against the DNA. TRBV21-1 is marked as a pseudogene. The CDR3 has 19 amino acids. The DNA of the CDR3 is TGTGCCAGCAGCAAATGGCCGGGAACGCGGGGGGAAAGGACCTACGAGCAGTACTTC. Protein sequence: CASSKWPGTRGERTYEQYF.

The chain uses TRBV4-3 and TRBJ2-3; TRBD2 matches 9 bases. The CDR3 length is 15 residues. Germline V gene sequence: CDR1 LGHNA, CDR2 YSLEER. Trimming at V came to 0 bases and at J to 5 bases, leaving 3 bases not matched to a gene. DNA for the CDR3: TGCGCCAGCAGCCAAGATAGCGGGGGCAAAGATACGCAGTATTTT. It codes for CASSQDSGGKDTQYF.

CDR3 loop: CASGLGWTGRYF. CDR3 nucleotides: TGTGCTAGTGGTTTAGGGTGGACAGGGCGGTACTTC. The V and J genes are TRBV12-5 and TRBJ2-7; 8 bases line up with TRBD1. The CDR3 is 12 amino acids. Trimming removed 3 bases from V and 12 bases from J; junction bases left unmatched: 7. The germline gives CDR1 LGHNT, CDR2 FRNRAP.

This chain uses TRBV9 with TRBJ2-3, with 7 nucleotides matching TRBD2. Trimming at V came to 4 bases and at J to 1 base, leaving 9 bases not matched to a gene. The germline CDR1 and CDR2 sequences are SGDLS and YYNGEE. The CDR3 extends over 16 amino acids. This CDR3 is CASSPRSGEGTDTQYF. Here the CDR3 DNA reads TGTGCCAGCAGCCCTCGGAGCGGGGAAGGCACAGATACGCAGTATTTT. Full variable domain (remainder filled in from reference TRBV9 and TRBJ2-3): DSGVTQTPKHLITATGQRVTLRCSPRSGDLSVYWYQQSLDQGLQFLIQYYNGEERAKGNILERFSAQQFPDLHSELNLSSLELGDSALYFCASSPRSGEGTDTQYFGPGTRLTVL.

This chain connects TRBV15 to TRBJ2-1; unclear D gene. Trimming stripped 6 bases from V and 4 bases from J, with 13 bases between. Germline values: CDR1 LNHNV, CDR2 YYDKDF (reference sequence). The length of the CDR3 is 14 residues. CDR3 region: CATSLQAEYNEQFF. CDR3 bases: TGTGCCACCAGTCTTCAGGCCGAGTACAATGAGCAGTTCTTC.

The CDR3 protein is CATSGTEAFF. CDR3 sequence (DNA): TGTGCCACCAGCGGGACAGAAGCTTTCTTT. The chain joins TRBV15 to TRBJ1-1; D is perhaps TRBD1 (6 bases). CDR1 is LNHNV, CDR2 YYDKDF, per germline (reference sequence). With 5 bases removed from V and 8 bases from J, the gap between germline ends came to 6 bases. CDR3 size: 10 residues.

The DNA of the CDR3 is TGCGCCAGCAGCTTGGTTGCGACAGGTGGAGCGGGGGGCTCGGGAACCCAGTACTTC. Protein: CASSLVATGGAGGSGTQYF. V usage is TRBV5-1 and J usage is TRBJ2-5; 9 bases fit TRBD2. This CDR3 region has 19 residues. Germline-derived CDR1 and CDR2 are SGHRS and YFSETQ. V lost 0 bases to trimming and J lost 8 bases; unmatched junction nucleotides: 20. Complete variable domain (other parts from reference TRBV5-1 and TRBJ2-5): KAGVTQTPRYLIKTRGQQVTLSCSPISGHRSVSWYQQTPGQGLQFLFEYFSETQRNKGNFPGRFSGRQFSNSRSEMNVSTLELGDSALYLCASSLVATGGAGGSGTQYFGPGTRLLVL.